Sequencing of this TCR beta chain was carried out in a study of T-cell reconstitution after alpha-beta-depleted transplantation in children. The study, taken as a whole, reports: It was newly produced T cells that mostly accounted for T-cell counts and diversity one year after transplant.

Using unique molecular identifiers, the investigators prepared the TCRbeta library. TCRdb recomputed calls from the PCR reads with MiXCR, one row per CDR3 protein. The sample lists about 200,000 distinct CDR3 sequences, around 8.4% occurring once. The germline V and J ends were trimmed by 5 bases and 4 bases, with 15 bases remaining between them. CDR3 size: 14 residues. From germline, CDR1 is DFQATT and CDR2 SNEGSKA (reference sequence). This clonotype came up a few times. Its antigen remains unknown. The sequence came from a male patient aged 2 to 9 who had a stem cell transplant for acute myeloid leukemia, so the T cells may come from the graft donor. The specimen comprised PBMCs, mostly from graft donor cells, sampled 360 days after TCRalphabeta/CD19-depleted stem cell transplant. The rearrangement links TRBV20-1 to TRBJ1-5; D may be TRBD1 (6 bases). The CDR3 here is CSAVPRGKNQPQHF. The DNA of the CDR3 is TGCAGTGCTGTGCCCAGGGGAAAAAATCAGCCCCAGCATTTT.